The present entry profiles one T cell receptor (beta chain) with its context. The antigen remains undetermined. These data originate in a study of OX40 agonist ivuxolimab in advanced cancers. The V end lost 5 bases, the J end lost 4 bases, and 15 bases lay between the germline ends. This CDR3 region has 14 residues. CDR1 SGHTA and CDR2 FQGTGA come from the germline V gene. Profiled with immunoSEQ multiplex PCR; TCRdb holds only in-frame clones, not every one. The repertoire holds about 86,000 clones, about 83% seen once, with approximately 1.5% in the top ten. Findings of the study overall: CD4+ T cells averaged fewer expanded clones than CD8+ T cells. Also showing low normalized T-cell clonal expansion were some of the nonresponders. Partial responders treated at 0.1-3.0 mg/kg exhibited clonal expansion among the lowest measured.

This chain uses TRBV7-3 with TRBJ2-7; D is possibly TRBD2 (6 bases). The receptor was derived from an adult with an advanced solid tumor such as melanoma, head and neck, liver or kidney cancer. Source: CD4+ or CD8+ T cells sorted from blood, taken in a trial of the OX40 agonist ivuxolimab. In DNA, the CDR3 is TGTGCCAGCAGCGTCAGGGAGGCTTGGTACGAGCAGTACTTC. Its translation is CASSVREAWYEQYF.